This T cell receptor (beta chain) was retrieved from a study of glioma-infiltrating T cells. The table lists this clonotype with a few counts. Its specificity is unknown. The iRepertoire nested amplicon-rescue multiplex PCR amplified TCR alpha and beta CDR3s from RNA. MiXCR was run by TCRdb on the multiplex PCR reads, yielding one entry per CDR3 protein. Here the sample spans over 120,000 distinct CDR3 sequences, around 40% being singletons. Germline V gene sequence: CDR1 SGHRS, CDR2 YFSETQ. The CDR3 sequence is 13 residues long. Trimming took 3 bases from V and 3 from J, leaving 9 bases between them. Notes on the study in general: Very few CDR3 sequences were shared between tissue and blood. Non-neoplastic patients had below-expected tissue-blood divergence, while all gliomas exceeded expectation.

The rearrangement joins TRBV5-1 to TRBJ1-2, with a weak D call TRBD1 (6 bases). The sequencing sample was made of glioma tissue, nonneoplastic brain tissue, or PBMCs (not recorded which). This TCR was recovered from a human donor with low-grade glioma or glioblastoma, undergoing nonglioma brain surgery, or in good health (not recorded which). This CDR3 is CASSSQGDYGYTF. The CDR3 nucleotides are TGCGCCAGCAGCTCACAGGGCGACTATGGCTACACCTTC.